What follows are 17 T cell receptor beta chains derived from one specimen sequenced in a study of blood T cell repertoires in COVID-19. The repertoire was sequenced with immunoSEQ multiplex PCR; TCRdb's copy has only in-frame clones and lacks some. The repertoire has tens of thousands of clones, about 83% of them found once; the top ten carry less than 25%. The sample taken for sequencing was peripheral blood. The receptors were gathered from a human donor in a cohort sampled during active COVID-19.

This clone has only a few counts. The V gene is TRBV24-1, the J gene TRBJ2-5, with 7 nucleotides matching TRBD1. This CDR3 contains 11 residues. Germline V CDR1 and CDR2: KGHDR, SFDVKD. Unmatched junction bases numbered 4, after V lost 4 bases and J lost 12 bases. The CDR3 loop reads CATSEEDREYF. The CDR3 nucleotides read TGTGCCACCAGTGAAGAAGACAGGGAGTACTTC.

The genes are TRBV13 and TRBJ1-1, with 8 bases aligning to TRBD1. J was trimmed by 6 bases and V by 0 bases; bases with no gene match: 6. The CDR3 extends over 15 amino acids. Germline CDR1 is PRHDT and CDR2 is FYEKMQ (reference sequence). CDR3 sequence reads: CASSLGGDRPAEAFF. CDR3 coding DNA: TGTGCCAGCAGCTTAGGGGGGGACAGGCCGGCTGAAGCTTTCTTT.

This clone was recorded only once. The gene calls are TRBV9 and TRBJ2-1; TRBD2 aligns across 9 bases. Looked up from germline, CDR1 is SGDLS and CDR2 is YYNGEE. The CDR3 has 15 residues. Trimming took 4 bases from V and 7 from J; bases not matched to a gene: 9. As DNA, the CDR3 is TGTGCCAGCAGCAAAGGGCGGGAGGGTCGGAATGAGCAGTTCTTC. This translates into CASSKGREGRNEQFF. Full variable domain (remainder filled in from reference TRBV9 and TRBJ2-1): DSGVTQTPKHLITATGQRVTLRCSPRSGDLSVYWYQQSLDQGLQFLIQYYNGEERAKGNILERFSAQQFPDLHSELNLSSLELGDSALYFCASSKGREGRNEQFFGPGTRLTVL.

This chain connects TRBV28 to TRBJ2-4; D is perhaps TRBD1 (5 bases). The CDR3 totals 19 residues. Germline V CDR1 and CDR2: MDHEN, SYDVKM. The germline V and J ends were trimmed by 6 bases and 2 bases, with 26 bases remaining between them. The CDR3 loop is CASSIFRAPVGLSKNIQYF. The CDR3 DNA follows: TGTGCCAGCAGCATTTTCAGGGCCCCGGTTGGGTTATCCAAAAACATTCAGTACTTC.

In this sample, this clone turned up a few times. This chain links TRBV19 with TRBJ2-3; 15 nucleotides align to TRBD2. The CDR3 spans 16 residues. Unmatched junction bases numbered 4, after V lost 6 bases and J lost 3 bases. Germline CDR1 is LNHDA and CDR2 is SQIVND (reference sequence). The CDR3 DNA is TGTGCCAGTAGAAGGACTAGCGGGGGGGGGACAGATACGCAGTATTTT. Residues: CASRRTSGGGTDTQYF. The variable domain in full, completed from reference TRBV19 and TRBJ2-3, reads DGGITQSPKYLFRKEGQNVTLSCEQNLNHDAMYWYRQDPGQGLRLIYYSQIVNDFQKGDIAEGYSVSREKKESFPLTVTSAQKNPTAFYLCASRRTSGGGTDTQYFGPGTRLTVL.

The V and J genes are TRBV19 and TRBJ2-3, with unresolved D. The germline gives CDR1 LNHDA, CDR2 SQIVND (reference sequence). The CDR3 contains 13 residues. Trimming took off 0 bases at V and 2 bases at J, with 3 bases between the two ends. CDR3 sequence (DNA): TGTGCCAGTAGTATAGAGGCCACAGATACGCAGTATTTT. Translation: CASSIEATDTQYF.

The chain recombines TRBV21-1 with TRBJ2-1; TRBD2, as called in the table, went unchecked against the DNA. TRBV21-1 is noted as a pseudogene. This CDR3 is 16 amino acids long. The CDR3 is CASSNHPRGDYNEQFF. The CDR3 nucleotides are TGTGCCAGCAGCAACCACCCGCGGGGGGACTACAATGAGCAGTTCTTC.

The chain couples TRBV28 to TRBJ2-1; 8 bases are a match to TRBD2. The V and J ends lost 6 bases and 8 bases, in that order; junction bases with no gene match: 12. Germline CDR1 and CDR2: MDHEN and SYDVKM. The CDR3 is 15 residues long. This CDR3 reads CASSLISGSGDEQFF. Here the CDR3 DNA reads TGTGCCAGCAGCCTAATCAGCGGGAGCGGTGATGAGCAGTTCTTC.

The chain recombines TRBV11-2 with TRBJ2-3; TRBD2 agrees at 11 bases. The CDR3 loop spans 16 amino acids. Germline CDR1 reads SGHAT; CDR2 reads FQNNGV. V lost 4 bases, J lost 2 bases, and 5 bases stayed unmatched. In DNA form, the CDR3 reads TGTGCCAGCAGCTCCAGACTAGCGGGACTCACAGATACGCAGTATTTT. Translating it yields CASSSRLAGLTDTQYF.

The rearrangement links TRBV29-1 to TRBJ2-4; the match to TRBD1 covers 8 bases. The CDR3 totals 13 residues. V lost 1 base, J lost 7 bases, and 3 bases stayed unmatched. Germline loops: CDR1 SQVTM, CDR2 ANQGSEA. The CDR3 sequence: CSVEGQGTNIQYF. CDR3 DNA sequence: TGCAGCGTTGAAGGACAGGGGACGAACATTCAGTACTTC.

The genes are TRBV15 and TRBJ2-7; 11 bases are shared with TRBD1. The length of the CDR3 is 14 residues. CDR1 is LNHNV and CDR2 is YYDKDF in the germline V gene (reference sequence). The V segment lost 7 bases and the J segment 5 bases; nucleotides outside the gene matches: 7. The CDR3 region has the DNA TGTGCCACCACCGCGGACAGGGGGCTCCACGAGCAGTACTTC. Amino acid sequence: CATTADRGLHEQYF.

CDR3 residues: CASSSLAASTDTQYF. CDR3 bases: TGTGCCAGCAGTTCACTAGCGGCCAGCACAGATACGCAGTATTTT. The chain combines TRBV28 with TRBJ2-3; the match to TRBD2 covers 8 bases. Germline V gives CDR1 MDHEN, CDR2 SYDVKM. J gave up 0 bases and V 4 bases, and 3 bases lay outside the gene matches. The CDR3 covers 15 residues.

The V gene is TRBV2, the J gene TRBJ1-1; no clear D gene. Germline lookup yields CDR1 SNHLY and CDR2 FYNNEI. V gave up 2 bases and J gave up 4 bases, with 11 bases separating them. The length of the CDR3 is 14 residues. CDR3 DNA: TGTGCCAGCAGTGAATCCCCCCCCGGCACTGAAGCTTTCTTT. Protein: CASSESPPGTEAFF.

The V call is TRBV24-1, the J call TRBJ2-1; TRBD2 matches 15 bases. This CDR3 has 16 residues. Germline assignment: CDR1 KGHDR and CDR2 SFDVKD. Unmatched junction bases numbered 7, after V lost 4 bases and J lost 10 bases. CDR3 in amino acids: CATSDVGLAGGREQFF. CDR3 sequence (DNA): TGTGCCACCAGTGACGTCGGACTAGCGGGGGGGCGCGAGCAGTTCTTC.

This chain links TRBV19 with TRBJ1-3; D ambiguous. The CDR3 is made up of 14 amino acids. With 1 base removed from V and 2 bases from J, the gap between germline ends came to 6 bases. Germline CDR1 LNHDA, CDR2 SQIVND (reference sequence). CDR3 residues: CASSIVGTGNTIYF. The CDR3 DNA is TGTGCCAGTAGTATAGTCGGGACTGGAAACACCATATATTTT.

V gene TRBV5-5 combines with J gene TRBJ1-1, with 9 bases lining up with TRBD1. CDR3 length equals 18 residues. J gave up 4 bases and V 4 bases, and 17 bases lay outside the gene matches. Looked up from germline, CDR1 is SGHKS and CDR2 is YYEKEE (reference sequence). The CDR3 reads CASSPQGQGVGGSTEAFF. The CDR3 DNA follows: TGTGCCAGCAGCCCCCAGGGACAGGGAGTGGGAGGTAGCACTGAAGCTTTCTTT.

This clone was detected a few times. The chain links TRBV11-2 to TRBJ2-6; weak D call: TRBD1 (6 bases). Looked up from germline, CDR1 is SGHAT and CDR2 is FQNNGV. The CDR3 is 17 amino acids. The V end was cut by 4 bases, the J end by 3 bases, with 16 bases between. The CDR3 DNA follows: TGTGCCAGCAGCTCCCTCCCAGGGGCCGGTGGGGCCAACGTCCTGACTTTC. Its translation is CASSSLPGAGGANVLTF.